Below, one T cell receptor (beta chain) is given with its context. Its cognate antigen is unknown. The sample originates from a study of cytomegalovirus exposure and HLA in healthy donors. The J segment lost 2 bases and the V segment lost 6 bases, leaving 10 bases of the junction unmatched. CDR1 and CDR2 (germline): MDHEN, SYDVKM. The CDR3 contains 16 residues. The PCR made use of 60 Vbeta and 13 Jbeta primers. Produced via immunoSEQ multiplex PCR; TCRdb's table is partial and in-frame only. The sample consists of tens of thousands of clones, 82% of them appearing once. Study-wide results and caveats: Upon later analysis, TCR association rates were observed to vary by HLA locus, being highest for DRB1 and lowest for HLA-C. Earlier analysis found most TCR beta V segments productive about 87% or about 30% of the time. Cytomegalovirus-associated status was assigned to 164 TCR beta chains.

The V and J genes are TRBV28 and TRBJ2-3; TRBD1 matches 8 bases. The TCR comes from a man between 18 and 35 years old in good health and CMV-seronegative. The sample consisted of PBMCs. CDR3 in DNA: TGTGCCAGCAGCCCCTCCGGGACAGGCTACACAGATACGCAGTATTTT. Its translation is CASSPSGTGYTDTQYF.